A single sample gave rise to the 27 T cell receptor beta chains below, sequenced in a study of blood T cell repertoires in COVID-19. Repertoires were generated with immunoSEQ multiplex PCR, while TCRdb's copy carries only in-frame clones and drops some. The sample contains about 160,000 clones, around 92% of which appear only once. The sample comprised peripheral blood. The receptors here all came from a man between 25 and 39 years old with COVID-19, enrolled during active disease.

This chain links TRBV11-2 with TRBJ1-2; 7 bases agree with TRBD1. The CDR3 has 15 amino acids. Germline lookup yields CDR1 SGHAT and CDR2 FQNNGV. J gave up 4 bases and V 4 bases, and 9 bases lay outside the gene matches. CDR3 in DNA: TGTGCCAGCAGCTCAGAGTCGGGACAGCTCTATGGCTACACCTTC. Its protein product is CASSSESGQLYGYTF.

The rearrangement links TRBV7-9 to TRBJ1-1; possibly TRBD1 for D (5 bases). Per germline, CDR1 SEHNR and CDR2 FQNEAQ (reference sequence). V was trimmed by 1 base and J by 8 bases, leaving 14 bases between them. This CDR3 is 14 amino acids long. For the CDR3, the DNA is TGTGCCAGCAGCTTAGAGGGGCCCGCGGGGGAAGCTTTCTTT. Its protein is CASSLEGPAGEAFF. Variable domain in full (rest from reference TRBV7-9 and TRBJ1-1): DTGVSQNPRHKITKRGQNVTFRCDPISEHNRLYWYRQTLGQGPEFLTYFQNEAQLEKSRLLSDRFSAERPKGSFSTLEIQRTEQGDSAMYLCASSLEGPAGEAFFGQGTRLTVV.

The chain employs TRBV28 and TRBJ2-7, with TRBD1 matching 9 bases. The CDR3 totals 15 residues. Per the germline V gene, CDR1 is MDHEN and CDR2 is SYDVKM. Unmatched junction bases numbered 11, after V lost 7 bases and J lost 4 bases. CDR3 amino acids: CASTPSDRGMYEQYF. The CDR3 region has the DNA TGTGCCAGCACCCCCTCGGACAGGGGAATGTACGAGCAGTACTTC.

The V call is TRBV6-6, the J call TRBJ1-1, with 10 bases matching TRBD1. The germline V gene has CDR1 MNHNY and CDR2 SVGAGI (reference sequence). The CDR3 totals 16 residues. V lost 6 bases, J lost 0 bases, and 7 bases stayed unmatched. The CDR3 DNA reads as TGTGCCAGCAGGCCCGGGACAGGGGCTATGAACACTGAAGCTTTCTTT. It encodes CASRPGTGAMNTEAFF.

Here the CDR3 DNA reads TGTGCCAGCAGCCATCACCTCTGGACAGCCGATAAATCAACCTACGAGCAGTACTTC. Translation: CASSHHLWTADKSTYEQYF. The genes are TRBV11-2 and TRBJ2-7; TRBD1 might be the D (6 bases). There are 19 residues in the CDR3. Trimming took off 5 bases at V and 2 bases at J, with 28 bases between the two ends. Germline V CDR1 and CDR2: SGHAT, FQNNGV.

The rearrangement links TRBV5-1 to TRBJ2-7, with 9 bases lining up with TRBD1. The CDR3 has 16 residues. Germline V gene lookup returns CDR1 SGHRS and CDR2 YFSETQ. J lost 7 bases, V lost 5 bases, and 16 bases had no gene match. The CDR3 region has the DNA TGCGCCAGCAGATCCCACGTGGGACAGGGTATTCGGGAGCAGTACTTC. Protein sequence: CASRSHVGQGIREQYF.

The chain carries TRBV28 and TRBJ2-4; TRBD1 agrees at 9 bases. V lost 5 bases and J lost 4; bases outside the gene matches: 0. This CDR3 region has 13 residues. Germline values: CDR1 MDHEN, CDR2 SYDVKM. The CDR3 nucleotides read TGTGCCAGCAGTGGACAGGGGAAAAACATTCAGTACTTC. It encodes CASSGQGKNIQYF.

The chain is built from TRBV4-1 and TRBJ2-5; D perhaps matches TRBD2 (5 bases). The V end was cut by 0 bases, the J end by 4 bases, with 12 bases between. Per germline, CDR1 MGHRA and CDR2 YSYEKL. The CDR3 covers 15 residues. CDR3: CASSQDWSSRETQYF. CDR3 bases: TGCGCCAGCAGCCAAGATTGGTCTAGCCGAGAGACCCAGTACTTC.

CDR3 DNA: TGCGCCAGCAGCCAAGAGAGGACAGGGCCTTATGGCTACACCTTC. This sequence encodes CASSQERTGPYGYTF. The gene calls are TRBV4-3 and TRBJ1-2; 8 nucleotides match TRBD1. Germline V gene data show CDR1 as LGHNA and CDR2 as YSLEER. The ends lost 0 bases at V and 5 bases at J; junction bases unmatched: 5. The length of the CDR3 is 15 residues.

This clone was found once. CDR3 amino acids: CASSVGTGAGYGYTF. In DNA, the CDR3 is TGTGCCAGCAGTGTCGGGACAGGGGCGGGCTATGGCTACACCTTC. J is TRBJ1-2 and V is TRBV28, with TRBD1 identical over 10 bases. J gave up 4 bases and V 5 bases, and 7 bases lay outside the gene matches. The length of the CDR3 is 15 residues. In germline, CDR1 is MDHEN, CDR2 SYDVKM.

V gene TRBV6-2 or TRBV6-3 combines with J gene TRBJ2-7; TRBD2 matches at 13 bases. The CDR3 is made up of 14 amino acids. Germline CDR1 reads MNHEY; CDR2 reads SVGEGT. J lost 6 bases, V lost 3 bases, and 2 bases had no gene match. CDR3 in amino acids: CASSYGTSGIEQYF. The CDR3 DNA follows: TGTGCCAGCAGTTATGGGACTAGCGGGATCGAGCAGTACTTC.

The chain combines TRBV10-3 with TRBJ2-1; 10 bases line up with TRBD2. This CDR3 has 16 residues. The V gene's germline CDR1 is ENHRY and CDR2 SYGVKD. Trimming took 6 bases from V and 5 from J; bases not matched to a gene: 10. The CDR3 loop is CAIRSSTSGENNEQFF. As DNA, the CDR3 is TGTGCCATCAGATCTTCCACTAGCGGGGAGAACAATGAGCAGTTCTTC.

The gene calls are TRBV5-4 and TRBJ2-3; the D is unclear. The CDR3 runs to 16 residues. V gave up 2 bases and J gave up 2 bases, with 15 bases separating them. Germline V gene lookup returns CDR1 SGHNT and CDR2 YYREEE (reference sequence). The CDR3 coding sequence is TGTGCCAGCAGCTTTTTTACATCGCCCTTCACAGATACGCAGTATTTT. Translating gives CASSFFTSPFTDTQYF.

V usage is TRBV19 and J usage is TRBJ1-2; D perhaps matches TRBD1 (5 bases). This CDR3 spans 14 amino acids. V lost 3 bases, J lost 8 bases, and 16 bases lay in between. Germline lookup yields CDR1 LNHDA and CDR2 SQIVND (reference sequence). The CDR3: CASSINKGLKGYTF. The CDR3 DNA sequence: TGTGCCAGTAGTATCAATAAGGGGTTGAAGGGCTACACCTTC.

The rearrangement uses TRBV19 and TRBJ1-6; D uncertain. The CDR3 length is 14 residues. Germline-derived CDR1 and CDR2 are LNHDA and SQIVND (reference sequence). The V gene lost 3 bases and the J gene lost 6 bases, with 9 bases spanning the gap. The CDR3 protein is CASSISPLNSPLHF. For the CDR3, the DNA is TGTGCCAGTAGTATCTCCCCACTTAATTCACCCCTCCACTTT.

V and J are TRBV7-6 and TRBJ2-5, with 16 bases identical to TRBD2. The CDR3 contains 17 residues. Germline lookup yields CDR1 SGHVS and CDR2 FNYEAQ. Unmatched junction bases numbered 8, after V lost 5 bases and J lost 5 bases. In DNA, the CDR3 is TGTGCCAGCAGCCGCGGGACTAGCGGGGGGGCCGGGGAGACCCAGTACTTC. As protein: CASSRGTSGGAGETQYF.

This rearrangement joins TRBV3-1 (or the pseudogene TRBV3-2) to TRBJ2-3, with D maybe TRBD1 (6 bases). With 4 bases removed from V and 3 bases from J, the gap between germline ends came to 11 bases. The CDR3 consists of 14 residues. Germline V gene lookup returns CDR1 LGHDT and CDR2 YNNKEL (reference sequence). CDR3 bases: TGTGCCAGCAGCCCCCGGCAGGGGACAGATACGCAGTATTTT. Protein: CASSPRQGTDTQYF.

The V call is TRBV6-2 or TRBV6-3, the J call TRBJ2-4, with D perhaps matching TRBD2 (5 bases). Trimming removed 2 bases at V and 0 bases at J, with 5 bases between. This CDR3 has 14 residues. The germline CDR1 and CDR2 sequences are MNHEY and SVGEGT. The CDR3 is CASSYGLAKNIQYF. CDR3 sequence (DNA): TGTGCCAGCAGTTACGGACTAGCCAAAAACATTCAGTACTTC.

Details on this clone: Sequence at one end of the junction differs from germline and may be a read error. J is TRBJ1-5 and V is TRBV5-6; TRBD1 might be the D (5 bases). The CDR3 consists of 13 residues. Germline loops: CDR1 SGHDT, CDR2 YYEEEE. The DNA for the CDR3 is TGTGCCAGCAACTTGGGGCAGAATCAGCCCCAGCATTTT. It yields the protein CASNLGQNQPQHF.

This chain links TRBV7-9 with TRBJ2-7; 7 bases match TRBD1. CDR3 size: 13 residues. Trimming at V came to 8 bases and at J to 2 bases, leaving 6 bases not matched to a gene. Germline V gene lookup returns CDR1 SEHNR and CDR2 FQNEAQ (reference sequence). CDR3 protein: CASEGQRPYEQYF. DNA of the CDR3: TGTGCCAGCGAGGGACAGAGGCCCTACGAGCAGTACTTC.

This sequence joins TRBV7-2 and TRBJ1-6; TRBD1 is a possible D gene (5 bases). Trimming stripped 1 base from V and 10 bases from J, with 14 bases between. CDR3 size: 15 residues. From germline, CDR1 is SGHTA and CDR2 FQGNSA. The CDR3 DNA reads as TGTGCCAGCAGCTTAGTCCAGCAGGGCTCATCACCCCTCCACTTT. This sequence encodes CASSLVQQGSSPLHF. The full variable domain, in which reference TRBV7-2 and TRBJ1-6 provide the parts outside the CDR3, is GAGVSQSPSNKVTEKGKDVELRCDPISGHTALYWYRQSLGQGLEFLIYFQGNSAPDKSGLPSDRFSAERTGGSVSTLTIQRTQQEDSAVYLCASSLVQQGSSPLHFGNGTRLTVT.

CDR3 loop: CASSPTGTGTTEAFF. As DNA, the CDR3 is TGTGCCAGTAGCCCTACCGGGACAGGGACCACTGAAGCTTTCTTT. The rearrangement links TRBV19 to TRBJ1-1, with 9 bases fitting TRBD1. Germline loops: CDR1 LNHDA, CDR2 SQIVND (reference sequence). The V segment lost 6 bases and the J segment 4 bases; nucleotides outside the gene matches: 9. The CDR3 is 15 residues long.

This chain uses TRBV10-3 with TRBJ2-7, with D perhaps matching TRBD1 (5 bases). Germline assignment: CDR1 ENHRY and CDR2 SYGVKD. V lost 6 bases and J lost 5, with 11 bases in between. The CDR3 spans 12 residues. CDR3 DNA sequence: TGTGCCATCAGAGCAGGGCAAGACGAGCAGTACTTC. Translated, it gives CAIRAGQDEQYF.

The chain employs TRBV5-4 and TRBJ1-5; tentative D call: TRBD1 (5 bases). Trimming pared 1 base from V and 2 bases from J, leaving 16 bases between. Germline-derived CDR1 and CDR2 are SGHNT and YYREEE (reference sequence). CDR3 length equals 17 residues. The DNA of the CDR3 is TGTGCCAGCAGCTTGTTCGCAGGCGCGGGGGGCAATCAGCCCCAGCATTTT. Translation: CASSLFAGAGGNQPQHF.

The chain carries TRBV19 and TRBJ1-1; D is perhaps TRBD1 (5 bases). The germline V and J ends were trimmed by 10 bases and 6 bases, with 15 bases remaining between them. Per germline, CDR1 LNHDA and CDR2 SQIVND (reference sequence). This CDR3 comprises 12 residues. For the CDR3, the DNA is TGTGCCATAGGGGCCCCTGCGTCTGAAGCTTTCTTT. Its protein product is CAIGAPASEAFF.

In its sample, this clone was seen a few times. The chain is built from TRBV19 and TRBJ2-7; D gene unclear. The CDR3 totals 14 residues. Germline V gene data show CDR1 as LNHDA and CDR2 as SQIVND (reference sequence). The ends were cut back, 4 bases at V and 0 bases at J, with 10 bases in the middle. The CDR3 sequence: CASSRHPSSYEQYF. The CDR3 region has the DNA TGTGCCAGTAGTAGACATCCGAGCTCCTACGAGCAGTACTTC.

V usage is TRBV3-1 (or the pseudogene TRBV3-2) and J usage is TRBJ2-7; TRBD2 agrees at 11 bases. V lost 7 bases to trimming and J lost 4 bases; unmatched junction nucleotides: 15. CDR3 length equals 17 residues. Germline values: CDR1 LGHDT, CDR2 YNNKEL (reference sequence). Written as DNA, the CDR3 is TGTGCCAGCAACCCTCGGGATAGCGGGGGGGCCATGTACGAGCAGTACTTC. This encodes CASNPRDSGGAMYEQYF.